The present T cell receptor (beta chain) was sequenced within a study of cytomegalovirus exposure and HLA in healthy donors. Study findings and constraints: The tendency of first-cohort TCR clusters to co-occur in the approximately 110 validation repertoires was the finding of a later analysis.

Sequenced by immunoSEQ multiplex PCR; TCRdb stores in-frame clones only, minus some. The table has a few hundred thousand clones, approximately 88% seen once. Note on this clone: Its antigen is not known.

Germline V lookup: CDR1 MGHDK, CDR2 SYGVNS. The CDR3 is 14 amino acids. J lost 0 bases, V lost 7 bases, and 2 bases had no gene match. The sequenced sample was PBMCs. The chain links TRBV25-1 to TRBJ2-1; 8 positions match TRBD2. The sequence came from a woman aged 18-29 years in good health and CMV-seronegative. The CDR3 region has the DNA TGTGCCAGCACTGGGACTAGCTCCTACAATGAGCAGTTCTTC. Amino acid sequence: CASTGTSSYNEQFF.